What follows are 19 T cell receptor beta chains derived from one specimen sequenced in a study of T-cell reconstitution after alpha-beta-depleted transplantation in children. Construction of the TCRbeta library involved unique molecular identifiers. TCRdb reanalysed the PCR reads using MiXCR and keeps one entry per CDR3 protein. The data hold around 490,000 distinct CDR3 sequences, with 10% to 12% observed a single time. The specimen was PBMCs, mostly from graft donor cells, collected 180 days after TCRalphabeta/CD19-depleted stem cell transplant. Receptors were obtained from a female patient aged 2-10 years who had a stem cell transplant for aplastic anemia, so the T cells may come from the graft donor.

This chain uses TRBV7-8 with TRBJ2-7, with a weak D call TRBD2 (5 bases). With 5 bases removed from V and 5 bases from J, the gap between germline ends came to 19 bases. The germline V gene encodes CDR1 SGHVS and CDR2 FQNEAQ. This CDR3 contains 15 residues. The CDR3 loop reads CASSPLPGVRDEQYF. The CDR3 region has the DNA TGTGCCAGCAGCCCGCTCCCCGGGGTTCGGGACGAGCAGTACTTC.

This clonotype was observed a few times. The rearrangement joins TRBV5-1 to TRBJ2-2; 7 bases align to TRBD2. V shed 0 bases and J 6 bases; nucleotides not matched to a gene: 8. Germline lookup yields CDR1 SGHRS and CDR2 YFSETQ. The CDR3 is 16 residues long. CDR3: CASSLVWISGSGELFF. In nucleotides, the CDR3 is TGCGCCAGCAGCTTGGTTTGGATTAGCGGGTCCGGGGAGCTGTTTTTT.

This clonotype was detected a few times. The chain has TRBV27 and TRBJ2-1; no firm D call. The CDR3 is 14 residues long. V dropped 5 bases and J dropped 8 bases, with 16 bases sitting between them. Germline CDR1 reads MNHEY; CDR2 reads SMNVEV (reference sequence). The DNA of the CDR3 is TGTGCCAGCAGTGCCGATGGACGGTTCGATGAGCAGTTCTTC. Residues: CASSADGRFDEQFF.

This clonotype was counted between two and nine times. The chain recombines TRBV10-2 with TRBJ2-7, with TRBD1 identical over 7 bases. The CDR3 totals 12 residues. The germline V gene has CDR1 WSHSY and CDR2 SAAADI. Trimming at V came to 5 bases and at J to 6 bases, leaving 4 bases not matched to a gene. The CDR3, as DNA: TGCGCCAGCAGTCTACAGGGGAGCGAGCAGTACGTC. Translation: CASSLQGSEQYV.

This clonotype was detected only a few times. The chain uses TRBV7-3 and TRBJ2-2; D assignment may be TRBD1 or TRBD2 (5 bases each). Trimming removed 5 bases from V and 4 bases from J, with 17 bases in between. This CDR3 is 16 amino acids long. CDR1 is SGHTA, CDR2 FQGTGA, per germline. CDR3 protein: CASSPRGGRGTGELFF. The DNA of the CDR3 is TGTGCCAGCAGCCCCCGTGGGGGTAGGGGCACCGGGGAGCTGTTTTTT.

This clonotype was detected a few times. The chain combines TRBV20-1 with TRBJ2-2, with D possibly matching TRBD2 (6 bases). The CDR3 has 13 residues. Germline assignment: CDR1 DFQATT and CDR2 SNEGSKA (reference sequence). Trimming shortened V by 4 bases and J by 6 bases, and 12 bases separated the two germline ends. Here the CDR3 reads CSATAGWAGELFF. Written as DNA, the CDR3 is TGCAGTGCTACGGCGGGGTGGGCCGGGGAGCTGTTTTTT.

This clonotype appeared many times. The CDR3 spells CASSGAGGTYSNQPQHF. Written as DNA, the CDR3 is TGTGCCAGCAGTGGGGCCGGGGGCACTTATAGCAATCAGCCCCAGCATTTT. The rearrangement uses TRBV25-1 and TRBJ1-5; a weak D match, TRBD1 (6 bases). V lost 4 bases and J lost 0, with 16 bases in between. In germline, CDR1 is MGHDK, CDR2 SYGVNS. This CDR3 has 17 amino acids.

In nucleotides, the CDR3 is TGTGCCAGACCCGAGGTCCGGGAGCAGTACTTC. This sequence encodes CARPEVREQYF. The J gene is TRBJ2-7, the V gene TRBV19, with no clear D. V lost 9 bases and J 7 bases, leaving 13 bases between the germline ends. CDR3 length: 11 amino acids. Germline V gene data show CDR1 as LNHDA and CDR2 as SQIVND (reference sequence).

The chain carries TRBV6-1 and TRBJ1-4; 9 nucleotides line up with TRBD1. Germline V gene sequence: CDR1 MNHNS, CDR2 SASEGT. The CDR3 is 16 residues long. The V gene end was trimmed by 5 bases and the J gene end by 7 bases; junction bases not matched to a gene: 11. Here the CDR3 DNA reads TGTGCCAGCAGTCGAGATTACGGGACAGGGACTGAAAAACTGTTTTTT. Amino acid sequence: CASSRDYGTGTEKLFF.

This clonotype was recorded only once. In DNA, the CDR3 is TGCGCCAGCAGCAAGGATTCGGCCAAAAACATTCAGTACTTC. Its translation: CASSKDSAKNIQYF. The chain combines TRBV10-1 with TRBJ2-4; D is ambiguous. Germline V gives CDR1 WNHNN, CDR2 SYGVQD (reference sequence). CDR3 length: 14 residues. The V end lost 6 bases, the J end lost 1 base, and 10 bases lay between the germline ends.

The V and J genes are TRBV20-1 and TRBJ2-7, with TRBD2 identical over 7 bases. V lost 6 bases, J lost 4 bases, and 15 bases stayed unmatched. The germline V gene encodes CDR1 DFQATT and CDR2 SNEGSKA (reference sequence). The CDR3 is made up of 15 amino acids. The CDR3 loop reads CSAATASGLSYEQYF. The CDR3 coding sequence is TGCAGTGCCGCTACCGCTAGCGGCCTTTCATACGAGCAGTACTTC.

The V gene is TRBV7-2, the J gene TRBJ1-2; D remains unclear. Germline lookup yields CDR1 SGHTA and CDR2 FQGNSA. The CDR3 totals 14 residues. Trimming took off 1 base at V and 4 bases at J, with 10 bases between the two ends. In nucleotides, the CDR3 is TGTGCCAGCAGCTTAGAAGGCAGGTCCTATGGCTACACCTTC. It is translated as CASSLEGRSYGYTF.

This clonotype was seen many times. CDR3 loop: CSVLASGLTDTQYF. CDR3 in DNA: TGCAGCGTGCTGGCTAGCGGGTTGACAGATACGCAGTATTTT. The chain links TRBV29-1 to TRBJ2-3, with TRBD2 matching over 8 bases. CDR3 length equals 14 residues. The V and J ends lost 6 bases and 3 bases, in that order; junction bases with no gene match: 8. The germline V gene has CDR1 SQVTM and CDR2 ANQGSEA.

This chain connects TRBV28 to TRBJ2-3; tentatively, D is TRBD1 (6 bases). This CDR3 contains 13 residues. Germline V gives CDR1 MDHEN, CDR2 SYDVKM. V shed 8 bases and J shed 5 bases, with 14 bases lying between them. CDR3 bases: TGTGCCAGCCTCGAGGGGGTTCGAGATACGCAGTATTTT. Translating gives CASLEGVRDTQYF.

V and J are TRBV29-1 and TRBJ2-3; 8 nucleotides match TRBD1. Germline trimming cut 3 bases from V and 2 bases from J; bases unmatched to any gene: 13. The CDR3 runs 17 residues. Germline lookup yields CDR1 SQVTM and CDR2 ANQGSEA. The CDR3, as DNA: TGCAGCGTTGAGGTCGGACAGGGATTCCCTCACACAGATACGCAGTATTTT. It encodes CSVEVGQGFPHTDTQYF.

The chain has TRBV20-1 and TRBJ2-6, with D unclear. This CDR3 is built from 16 residues. Germline values: CDR1 DFQATT, CDR2 SNEGSKA (reference sequence). V dropped 3 bases and J dropped 0 bases, with 12 bases sitting between them. In DNA form, the CDR3 reads TGCAGTGCTAGTGAGACAATACGCTCTGGGGCCAACGTCCTGACTTTC. This sequence encodes CSASETIRSGANVLTF.

This clonotype was observed a few times. The chain carries TRBV7-9 and TRBJ2-4; no definite D call. This CDR3 region has 14 residues. Trimming shortened V by 5 bases and J by 9 bases, and 17 bases separated the two germline ends. In germline, CDR1 is SEHNR, CDR2 FQNEAQ (reference sequence). CDR3 loop: CASSPLAVRTIQYF. The CDR3 DNA reads TGTGCCAGCAGCCCCCTGGCTGTACGGACCATTCAGTACTTC.

The chain links TRBV28 to TRBJ2-5, with 11 bases matching TRBD2. Germline V gives CDR1 MDHEN, CDR2 SYDVKM. J gave up 1 base and V 5 bases, and 9 bases lay outside the gene matches. The CDR3 is made up of 17 amino acids. The CDR3 DNA reads TGTGCCAGCAGTCATCGACTAGCGGGGCTATCCCAAGAGACCCAGTACTTC. It is translated as CASSHRLAGLSQETQYF.

This clonotype was observed a handful of times. This rearrangement joins TRBV18 to TRBJ2-3; 15 bases match TRBD2. Germline trimming cut 2 bases from V and 3 bases from J; bases unmatched to any gene: 9. The CDR3 sequence is 19 residues long. CDR1 and CDR2 from the germline V gene are KGHSH and LQKENI. The CDR3 nucleotides are TGTGCCAGCTCACCAGTTAATGGACTAGCGGGAGGGCGTACAGATACGCAGTATTTT. It specifies CASSPVNGLAGGRTDTQYF.